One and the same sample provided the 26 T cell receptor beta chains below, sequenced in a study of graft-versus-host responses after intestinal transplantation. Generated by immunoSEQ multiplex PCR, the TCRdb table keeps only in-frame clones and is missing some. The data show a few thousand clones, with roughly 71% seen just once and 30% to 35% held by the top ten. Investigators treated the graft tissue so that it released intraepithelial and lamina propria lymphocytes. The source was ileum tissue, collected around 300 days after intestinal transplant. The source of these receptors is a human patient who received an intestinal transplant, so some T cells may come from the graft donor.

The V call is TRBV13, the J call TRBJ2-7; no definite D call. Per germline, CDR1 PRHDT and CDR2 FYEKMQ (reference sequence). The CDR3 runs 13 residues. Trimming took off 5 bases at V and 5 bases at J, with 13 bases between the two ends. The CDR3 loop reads CASSRLVLDEQYF. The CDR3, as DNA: TGTGCCAGCAGCCGGTTAGTGTTAGACGAGCAGTACTTC.

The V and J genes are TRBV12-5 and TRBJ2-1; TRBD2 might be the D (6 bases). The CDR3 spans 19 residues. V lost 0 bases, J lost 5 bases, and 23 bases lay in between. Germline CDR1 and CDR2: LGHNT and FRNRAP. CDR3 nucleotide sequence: TGTGCTAGTGGTTTGGTAGCCTCAGGAGGCGGGATGGGAAACAATGAGCAGTTCTTC. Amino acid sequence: CASGLVASGGGMGNNEQFF.

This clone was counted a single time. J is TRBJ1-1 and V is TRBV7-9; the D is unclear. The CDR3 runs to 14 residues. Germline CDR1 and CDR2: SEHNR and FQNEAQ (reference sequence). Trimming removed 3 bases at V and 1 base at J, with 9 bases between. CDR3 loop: CASSLSVSNTEAFF. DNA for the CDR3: TGTGCCAGCAGCTTGAGCGTATCGAACACTGAAGCTTTCTTT.

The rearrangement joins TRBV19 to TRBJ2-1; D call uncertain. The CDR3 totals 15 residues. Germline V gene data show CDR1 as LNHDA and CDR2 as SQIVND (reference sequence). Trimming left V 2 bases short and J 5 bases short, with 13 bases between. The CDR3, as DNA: TGTGCCAGTAGTATAAGCCTGAGCGACAACAATGAGCAGTTCTTC. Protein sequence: CASSISLSDNNEQFF. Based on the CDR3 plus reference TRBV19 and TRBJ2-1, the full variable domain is DGGITQSPKYLFRKEGQNVTLSCEQNLNHDAMYWYRQDPGQGLRLIYYSQIVNDFQKGDIAEGYSVSREKKESFPLTVTSAQKNPTAFYLCASSISLSDNNEQFFGPGTRLTVL.

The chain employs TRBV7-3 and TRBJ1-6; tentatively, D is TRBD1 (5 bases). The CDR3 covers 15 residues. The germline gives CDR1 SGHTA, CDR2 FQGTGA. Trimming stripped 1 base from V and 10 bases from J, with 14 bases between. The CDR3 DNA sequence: TGTGCCAGCAGCTTAAATGGGGGTATAGGGTCACCCCTCCACTTT. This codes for CASSLNGGIGSPLHF.

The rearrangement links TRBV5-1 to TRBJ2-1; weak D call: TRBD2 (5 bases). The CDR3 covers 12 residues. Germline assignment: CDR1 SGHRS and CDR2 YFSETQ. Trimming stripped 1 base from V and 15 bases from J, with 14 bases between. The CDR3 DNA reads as TGCGCCAGCAGCTTGCCCTTGGAGGAGTGGTTCTTC. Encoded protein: CASSLPLEEWFF.

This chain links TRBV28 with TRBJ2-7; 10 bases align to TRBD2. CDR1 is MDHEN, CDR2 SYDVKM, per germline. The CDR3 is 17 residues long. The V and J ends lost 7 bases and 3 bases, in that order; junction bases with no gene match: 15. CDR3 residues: CASMGTSAGRVLYEQYF. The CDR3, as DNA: TGTGCCAGCATGGGGACTAGCGCGGGAAGGGTACTCTACGAGCAGTACTTC.

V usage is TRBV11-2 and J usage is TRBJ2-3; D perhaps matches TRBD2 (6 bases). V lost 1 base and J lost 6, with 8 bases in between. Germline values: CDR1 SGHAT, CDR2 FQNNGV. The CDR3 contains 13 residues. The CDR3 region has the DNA TGTGCCAGCAGCTTAGGAGGGAGGGATACGCAGTATTTT. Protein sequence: CASSLGGRDTQYF.

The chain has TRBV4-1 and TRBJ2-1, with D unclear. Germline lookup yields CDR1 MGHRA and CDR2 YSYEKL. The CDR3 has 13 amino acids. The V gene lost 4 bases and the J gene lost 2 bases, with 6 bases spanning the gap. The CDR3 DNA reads TGCGCCAGCAGCCTGACACCCTACAATGAGCAGTTCTTC. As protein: CASSLTPYNEQFF.

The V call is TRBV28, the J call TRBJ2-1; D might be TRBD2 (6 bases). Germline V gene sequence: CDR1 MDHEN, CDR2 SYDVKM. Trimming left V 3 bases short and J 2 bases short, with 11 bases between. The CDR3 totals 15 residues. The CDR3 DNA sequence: TGTGCCAGCAGTTTGTCGGGAGTGACCTACAATGAGCAGTTCTTC. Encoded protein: CASSLSGVTYNEQFF.

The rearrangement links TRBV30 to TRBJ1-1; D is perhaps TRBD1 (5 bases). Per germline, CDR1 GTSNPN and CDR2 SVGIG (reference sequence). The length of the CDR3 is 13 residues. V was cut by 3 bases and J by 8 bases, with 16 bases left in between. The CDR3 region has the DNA TGTGCCTGGAGCATAATGTGGGACCAAGAAGCTTTCTTT. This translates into CAWSIMWDQEAFF.

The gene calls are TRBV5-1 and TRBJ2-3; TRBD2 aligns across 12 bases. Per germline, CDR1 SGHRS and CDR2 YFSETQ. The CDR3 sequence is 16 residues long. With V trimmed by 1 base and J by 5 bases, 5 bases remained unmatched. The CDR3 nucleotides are TGCGCCAGCAGCTTGCGGACTAGCGGGGCCGTAGATACGCAGTATTTT. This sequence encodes CASSLRTSGAVDTQYF.

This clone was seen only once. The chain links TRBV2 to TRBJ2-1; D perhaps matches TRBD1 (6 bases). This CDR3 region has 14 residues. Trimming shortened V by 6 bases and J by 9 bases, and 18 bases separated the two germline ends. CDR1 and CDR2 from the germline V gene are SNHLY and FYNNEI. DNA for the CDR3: TGTGCCAGCAGGGGGGACACTATCCAGGGTGAGCAGTTCTTC. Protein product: CASRGDTIQGEQFF.

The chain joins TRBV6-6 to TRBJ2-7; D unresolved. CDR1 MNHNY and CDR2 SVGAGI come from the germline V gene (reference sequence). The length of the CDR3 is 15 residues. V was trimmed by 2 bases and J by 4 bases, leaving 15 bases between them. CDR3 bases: TGTGCCAGCAGTTACGTTGCGCCTGACTCTTACGAGCAGTACTTC. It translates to CASSYVAPDSYEQYF.

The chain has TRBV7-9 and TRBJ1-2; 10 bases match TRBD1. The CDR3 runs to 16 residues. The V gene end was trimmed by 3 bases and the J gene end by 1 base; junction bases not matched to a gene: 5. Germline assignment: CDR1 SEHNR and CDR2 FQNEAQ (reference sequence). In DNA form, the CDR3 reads TGTGCCAGCAGCTTCGGGACAGGGGCTGGTAACTATGGCTACACCTTC. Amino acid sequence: CASSFGTGAGNYGYTF.

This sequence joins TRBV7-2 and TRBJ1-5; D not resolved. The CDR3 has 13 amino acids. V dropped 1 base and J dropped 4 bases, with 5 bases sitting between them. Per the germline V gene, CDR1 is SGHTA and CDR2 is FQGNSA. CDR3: CASSLVWNQPQHF. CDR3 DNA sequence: TGTGCCAGCAGCTTAGTATGGAATCAGCCCCAGCATTTT.

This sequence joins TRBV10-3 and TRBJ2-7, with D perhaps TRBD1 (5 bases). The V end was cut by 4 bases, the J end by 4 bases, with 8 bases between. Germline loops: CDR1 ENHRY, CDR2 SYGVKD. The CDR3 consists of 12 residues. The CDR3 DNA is TGTGCCATCAGTGTAACAGGTTACGAGCAGTACTTC. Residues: CAISVTGYEQYF.

CDR3 sequence (DNA): TGCGCCAGCAGCTCAGGGGGGGCTAGCACAGATACGCAGTATTTT. Protein product: CASSSGGASTDTQYF. The chain links TRBV5-1 to TRBJ2-3, with D perhaps TRBD1 or TRBD2 (7 bases each). Between the trimmed V and J ends, which lost 3 bases and 0 bases, there was a span of 11 bases. This CDR3 has 15 amino acids. Germline CDR1 SGHRS, CDR2 YFSETQ.

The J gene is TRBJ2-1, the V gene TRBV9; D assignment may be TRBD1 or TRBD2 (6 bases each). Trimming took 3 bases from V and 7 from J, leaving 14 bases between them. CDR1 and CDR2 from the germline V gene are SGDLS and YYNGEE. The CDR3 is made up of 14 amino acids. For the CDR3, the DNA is TGTGCCAGCAGCGCCGACAGGCGGGGAAATGAGCAGTTCTTC. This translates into CASSADRRGNEQFF.

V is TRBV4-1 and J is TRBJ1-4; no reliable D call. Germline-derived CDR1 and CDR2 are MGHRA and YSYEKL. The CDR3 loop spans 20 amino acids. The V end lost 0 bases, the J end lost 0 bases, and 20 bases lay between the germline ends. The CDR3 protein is CASSQEVGFTDVATNEKLFF. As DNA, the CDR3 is TGCGCCAGCAGCCAAGAAGTAGGCTTTACAGATGTAGCAACTAATGAAAAACTGTTTTTT.

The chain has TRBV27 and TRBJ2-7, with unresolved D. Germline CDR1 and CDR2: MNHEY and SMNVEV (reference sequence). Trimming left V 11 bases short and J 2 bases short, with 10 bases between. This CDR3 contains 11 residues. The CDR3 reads CAAARAYEQYF. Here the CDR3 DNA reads TGTGCCGCGGCCAGAGCCTACGAGCAGTACTTC.

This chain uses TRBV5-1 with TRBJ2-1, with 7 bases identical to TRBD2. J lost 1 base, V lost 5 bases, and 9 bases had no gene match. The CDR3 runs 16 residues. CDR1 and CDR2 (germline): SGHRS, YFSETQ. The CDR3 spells CASSRSAGRSYNEQFF. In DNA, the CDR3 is TGCGCCAGCAGTCGATCAGCGGGACGATCCTACAATGAGCAGTTCTTC.

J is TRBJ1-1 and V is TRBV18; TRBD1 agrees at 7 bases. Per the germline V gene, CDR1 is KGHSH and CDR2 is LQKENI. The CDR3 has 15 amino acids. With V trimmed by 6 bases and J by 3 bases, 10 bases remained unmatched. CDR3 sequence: CASSPRTGDYTEAFF. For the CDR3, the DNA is TGTGCCAGCTCGCCAAGGACAGGAGATTACACTGAAGCTTTCTTT.

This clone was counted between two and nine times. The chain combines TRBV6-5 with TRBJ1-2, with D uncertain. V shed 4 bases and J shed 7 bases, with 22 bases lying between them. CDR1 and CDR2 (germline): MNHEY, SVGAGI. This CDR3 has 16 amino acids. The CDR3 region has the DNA TGTGCCAGCAGTTTTGCTCCGGAATGTAGAAAGCCTGGCTACACCTTC. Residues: CASSFAPECRKPGYTF.

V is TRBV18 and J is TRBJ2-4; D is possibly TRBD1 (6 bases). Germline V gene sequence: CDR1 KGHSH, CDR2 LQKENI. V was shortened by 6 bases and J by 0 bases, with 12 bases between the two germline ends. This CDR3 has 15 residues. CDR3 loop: CASSPGVLAKNIQYF. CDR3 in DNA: TGTGCCAGCTCGCCAGGGGTTCTAGCCAAAAACATTCAGTACTTC.

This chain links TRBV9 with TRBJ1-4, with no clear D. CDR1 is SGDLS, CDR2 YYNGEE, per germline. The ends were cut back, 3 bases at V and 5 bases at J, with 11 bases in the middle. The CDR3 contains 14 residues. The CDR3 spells CASSARVGNEKLFF. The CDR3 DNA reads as TGTGCCAGCAGCGCGAGGGTGGGAAATGAAAAACTGTTTTTT.